This paragraph covers one T cell receptor beta chain sequence. The sample comes from a study of OX40 agonist ivuxolimab in advanced cancers. Study at large: An agonistic human IgG2 monoclonal antibody against OX40 (CD134) was given. Of the patients, three showed partial responses, one with hepatocellular carcinoma and two with cutaneous melanoma. Mean age around 60 years, range roughly 23 to 79; nearly 85% male.

TCRdb's table, derived via immunoSEQ multiplex PCR, lists solely in-frame clones and lacks some. The table has roughly 100,000 clones, 90% to 95% seen once; the top ten hold 0.26%. This CDR3 is built from 14 residues. Germline V gives CDR1 MNHNY, CDR2 SVGAGI (reference sequence). V lost 6 bases, J lost 0 bases, and 2 bases stayed unmatched. The genes are TRBV6-6 and TRBJ1-2; 9 bases line up with TRBD1. Sequences were derived from CD4+ or CD8+ T cells sorted from blood, sampled in a trial of the OX40 agonist ivuxolimab. This clonotype was sampled from an adult with an advanced solid tumor such as melanoma, head and neck, liver or kidney cancer. In nucleotides, the CDR3 is TGTGCCAGCAGCCGGACAGGGGCTAACTATGGCTACACCTTC. Residues: CASSRTGANYGYTF.